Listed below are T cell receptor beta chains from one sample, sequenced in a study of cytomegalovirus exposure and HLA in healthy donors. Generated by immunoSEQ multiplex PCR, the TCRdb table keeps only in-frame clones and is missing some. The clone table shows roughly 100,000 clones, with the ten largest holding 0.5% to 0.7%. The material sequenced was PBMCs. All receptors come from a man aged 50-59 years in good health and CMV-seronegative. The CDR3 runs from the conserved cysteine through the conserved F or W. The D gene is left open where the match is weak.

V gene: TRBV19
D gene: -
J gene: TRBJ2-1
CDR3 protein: CASSIGRGIYNEQFF
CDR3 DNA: TGTGCCAGTAGTATAGGTAGGGGGATATACAATGAGCAGTTCTTC

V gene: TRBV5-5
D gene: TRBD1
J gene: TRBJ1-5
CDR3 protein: CASSIQGYQPQHF
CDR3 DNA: TGTGCCAGCAGCATACAGGGGTATCAGCCCCAGCATTTT

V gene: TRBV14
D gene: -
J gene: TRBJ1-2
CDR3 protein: CASSPLYGREDYGYTF
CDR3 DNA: TGTGCCAGCAGCCCTTTGTACGGCAGGGAGGACTATGGCTACACCTTC

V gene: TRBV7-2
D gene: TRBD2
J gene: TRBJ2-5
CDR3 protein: CASSSRRGRALETQYF
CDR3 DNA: TGTGCCAGCAGCTCCCGGCGCGGGAGGGCCCTGGAGACCCAGTACTTC

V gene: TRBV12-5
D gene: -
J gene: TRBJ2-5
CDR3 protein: CASGPQSQETQYF
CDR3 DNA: TGTGCTAGTGGCCCACAGAGCCAAGAGACCCAGTACTTC

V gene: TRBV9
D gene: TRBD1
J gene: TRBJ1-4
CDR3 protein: CASSVAALQGAGEKLFF
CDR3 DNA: TGTGCCAGCAGCGTAGCCGCCCTACAGGGGGCGGGTGAAAAACTGTTTTTT

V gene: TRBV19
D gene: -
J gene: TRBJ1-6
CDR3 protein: CASSMGSSSYNSPLHF
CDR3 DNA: TGTGCCAGTAGTATGGGCAGCAGCTCCTATAATTCACCCCTCCACTTT

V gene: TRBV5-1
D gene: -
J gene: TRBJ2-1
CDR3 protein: CATSRGETISYNEQFF
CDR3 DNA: TGCGCCACGTCTCGCGGGGAAACCATCTCCTACAATGAGCAGTTCTTC

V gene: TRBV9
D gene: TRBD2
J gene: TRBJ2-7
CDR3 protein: CASSVGSGGFYEQYF
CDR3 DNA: TGTGCCAGCAGCGTAGGTAGCGGGGGCTTCTACGAGCAGTACTTC

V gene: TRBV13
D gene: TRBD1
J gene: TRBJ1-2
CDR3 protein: CASSPGQGSYGYTF
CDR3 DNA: TGTGCCAGCAGTCCGGGACAGGGGTCCTATGGCTACACCTTC

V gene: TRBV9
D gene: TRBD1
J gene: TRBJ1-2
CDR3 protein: CASSTSGQGSGGANYGYTF
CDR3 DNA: TGTGCCAGCAGCACCTCCGGACAGGGTTCAGGAGGAGCTAACTATGGCTACACCTTC

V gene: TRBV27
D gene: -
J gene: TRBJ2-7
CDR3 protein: CASSLFFQAYEQYF
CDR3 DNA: TGTGCCAGCAGTTTATTTTTCCAGGCCTACGAGCAGTACTTC

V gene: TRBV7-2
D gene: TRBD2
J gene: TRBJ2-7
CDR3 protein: CASSPESGVYEQYF
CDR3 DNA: TGTGCCAGCAGCCCGGAGAGCGGGGTCTACGAGCAGTACTTC

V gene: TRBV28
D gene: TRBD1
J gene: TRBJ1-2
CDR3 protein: CASSPGGGQGSYGYTF
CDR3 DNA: TGTGCCAGCAGCCCTGGGGGGGGACAGGGATCCTATGGCTACACCTTC

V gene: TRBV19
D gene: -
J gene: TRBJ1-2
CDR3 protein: CASQVNYGYTF
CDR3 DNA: TGTGCCAGTCAGGTGAACTATGGCTACACCTTC

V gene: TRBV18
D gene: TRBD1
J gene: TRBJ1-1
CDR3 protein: CASSADRMNTEAFF
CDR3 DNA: TGTGCCAGCTCAGCGGACAGGATGAACACTGAAGCTTTCTTT

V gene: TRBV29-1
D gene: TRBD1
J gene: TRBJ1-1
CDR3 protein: CSVATGGKAFF
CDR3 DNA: TGCAGCGTTGCAACAGGGGGAAAAGCTTTCTTT

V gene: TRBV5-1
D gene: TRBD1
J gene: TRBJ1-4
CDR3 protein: CASSEDRGYEKLFF
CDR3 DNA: TGCGCCAGCAGCGAAGACAGGGGGTATGAAAAACTGTTTTTT

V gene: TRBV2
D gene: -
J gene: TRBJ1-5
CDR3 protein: CASASPYSNQPQHF
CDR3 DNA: TGTGCCAGCGCAAGCCCGTATAGCAATCAGCCCCAGCATTTT

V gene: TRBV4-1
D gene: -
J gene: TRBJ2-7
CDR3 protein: CASSQFGAIEQYF
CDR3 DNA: TGCGCCAGCAGCCAATTTGGGGCGATTGAGCAGTACTTC

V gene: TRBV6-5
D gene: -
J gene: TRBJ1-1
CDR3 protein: CAGSLDRYTEAFF
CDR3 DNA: TGTGCCGGCAGTCTCGACAGGTACACTGAAGCTTTCTTT

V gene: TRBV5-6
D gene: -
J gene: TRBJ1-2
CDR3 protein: CASSLPGIGGYGYTF
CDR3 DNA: TGTGCCAGCAGCCTCCCAGGGATAGGGGGCTATGGCTACACCTTC

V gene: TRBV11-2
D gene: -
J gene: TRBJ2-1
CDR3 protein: CASSLVVAGRNEQFF
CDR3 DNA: TGTGCCAGCAGCTTAGTTGTTGCGGGGCGGAATGAGCAGTTCTTC

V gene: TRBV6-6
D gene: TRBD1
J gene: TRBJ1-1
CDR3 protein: CASIRQGVEAFF
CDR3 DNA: TGTGCCAGCATAAGGCAGGGGGTTGAAGCTTTCTTT

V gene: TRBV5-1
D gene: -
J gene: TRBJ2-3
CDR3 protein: CASSTGGGSDTQYF
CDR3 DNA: TGCGCCAGCAGCACCGGGGGAGGCTCCGATACGCAGTATTTT

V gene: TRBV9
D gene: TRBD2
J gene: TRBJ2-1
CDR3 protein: CASSSRGGLEVEQFF
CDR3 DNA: TGTGCCAGCAGCTCAAGAGGGGGACTAGAGGTTGAGCAGTTCTTC

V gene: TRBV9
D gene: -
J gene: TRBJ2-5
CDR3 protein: CASSGSGEETQYF
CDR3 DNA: TGTGCCAGCAGCGGTAGCGGAGAAGAGACCCAGTACTTC

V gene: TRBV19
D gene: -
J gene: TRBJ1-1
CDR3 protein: CASSIFWGTHEAMNTEAFF
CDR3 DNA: TGTGCCAGTAGTATTTTCTGGGGCACCCACGAGGCCATGAACACTGAAGCTTTCTTT

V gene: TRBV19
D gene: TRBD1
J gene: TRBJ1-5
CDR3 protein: CASSTTGGGNQPQHF
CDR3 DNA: TGTGCCAGTAGTACGACAGGGGGGGGCAATCAGCCCCAGCATTTT

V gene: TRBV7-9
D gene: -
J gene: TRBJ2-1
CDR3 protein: CASSFKEYANEQFF
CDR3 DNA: TGTGCCAGCAGCTTTAAGGAGTACGCAAATGAGCAGTTCTTC

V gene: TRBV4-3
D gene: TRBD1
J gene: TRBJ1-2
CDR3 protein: CASSPRTGSYGYTF
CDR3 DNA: TGCGCCAGCAGCCCCCGGACAGGGAGCTATGGCTACACCTTC

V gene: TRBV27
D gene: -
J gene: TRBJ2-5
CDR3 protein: CASSLGGSQETQYF
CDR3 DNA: TGTGCCAGCAGTTTGGGGGGTAGCCAAGAGACCCAGTACTTC

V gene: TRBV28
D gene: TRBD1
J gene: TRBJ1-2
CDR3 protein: CASTTTGSGSRGYTF
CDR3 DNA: TGTGCCAGCACCACGACAGGGTCTGGTTCAAGGGGCTACACCTTC

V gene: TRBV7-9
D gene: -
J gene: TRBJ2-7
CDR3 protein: CASRQGGGIDEQYF
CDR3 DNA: TGTGCCAGCAGGCAGGGAGGGGGTATCGACGAGCAGTACTTC

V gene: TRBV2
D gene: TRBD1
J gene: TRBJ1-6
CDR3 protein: CASNRQGYNSPLHF
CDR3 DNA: TGTGCCAGCAACAGACAGGGGTATAATTCACCCCTCCACTTT

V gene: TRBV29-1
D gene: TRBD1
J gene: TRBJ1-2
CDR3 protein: CSVLPGTEHYGYTF
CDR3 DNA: TGCAGCGTTCTCCCCGGGACAGAACACTATGGCTACACCTTC

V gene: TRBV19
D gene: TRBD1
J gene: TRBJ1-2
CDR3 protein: CASSITGANYGYTF
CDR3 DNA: TGTGCCAGTAGCATTACAGGGGCGAACTATGGCTACACCTTC

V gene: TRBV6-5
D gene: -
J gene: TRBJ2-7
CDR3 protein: CASSRQTHSYEQYF
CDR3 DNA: TGTGCCAGCAGTCGACAAACACACTCCTACGAGCAGTACTTC

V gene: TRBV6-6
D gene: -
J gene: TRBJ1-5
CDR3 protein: CASSSTNQPQHF
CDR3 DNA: TGTGCCAGCAGTTCAACAAATCAGCCCCAGCATTTT

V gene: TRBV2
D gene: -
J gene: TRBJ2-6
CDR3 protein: CASSRLISGANVLTF
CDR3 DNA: TGTGCCAGCAGCAGACTGATATCTGGGGCCAACGTCCTGACTTTC

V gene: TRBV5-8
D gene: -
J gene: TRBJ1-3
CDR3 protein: CASSLESYSRAGNTIYF
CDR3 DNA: TGTGCCAGCAGCTTGGAGAGCTATTCGAGGGCTGGAAACACCATATATTTT

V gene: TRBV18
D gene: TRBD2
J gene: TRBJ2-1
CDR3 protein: CASSRPSGSSNEQFF
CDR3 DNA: TGTGCCAGCTCAAGACCTAGCGGGAGTTCAAATGAGCAGTTCTTC

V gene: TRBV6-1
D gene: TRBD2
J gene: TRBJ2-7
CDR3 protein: CASSASPGGTYEQYF
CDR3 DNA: TGTGCCAGCAGTGCCAGCCCCGGGGGGACCTACGAGCAGTACTTC

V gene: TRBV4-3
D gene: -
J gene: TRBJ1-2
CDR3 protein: CASSQDPPPGAHGYTF
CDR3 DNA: TGCGCCAGCAGCCAAGACCCCCCCCCAGGGGCCCATGGCTACACCTTC

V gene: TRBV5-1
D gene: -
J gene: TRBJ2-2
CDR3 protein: CASSTGDRLTNTGELFF
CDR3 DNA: TGCGCCAGCAGCACGGGGGACCGACTCACGAACACCGGGGAGCTGTTTTTT

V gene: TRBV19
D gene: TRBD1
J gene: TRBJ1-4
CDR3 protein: CASSITGTGEKLFF
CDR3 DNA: TGTGCCAGTAGTATCACCGGGACAGGTGAAAAACTGTTTTTT

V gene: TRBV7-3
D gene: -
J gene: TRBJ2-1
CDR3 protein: CASSARGRSSYNEQFF
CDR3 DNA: TGTGCCAGCAGCGCCAGAGGGCGGAGCTCCTACAATGAGCAGTTCTTC

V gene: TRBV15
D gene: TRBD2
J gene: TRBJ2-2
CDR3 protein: CATSTGGLAQHTGELFF
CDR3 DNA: TGTGCCACCAGCACGGGGGGACTAGCACAACACACCGGGGAGCTGTTTTTT

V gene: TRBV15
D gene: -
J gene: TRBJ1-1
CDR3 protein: CATSRDMNTEAFF
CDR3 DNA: TGTGCCACCAGCAGAGATATGAACACTGAAGCTTTCTTT

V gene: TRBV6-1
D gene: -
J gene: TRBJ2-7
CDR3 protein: CASSLTRQAYEQYF
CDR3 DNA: TGTGCCAGCAGCCTCACTAGACAGGCCTACGAGCAGTACTTC

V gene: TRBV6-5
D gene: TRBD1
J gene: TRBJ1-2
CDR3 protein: CASSSDRGIYGYTF
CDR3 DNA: TGTGCCAGCAGTTCAGACAGGGGGATTTATGGCTACACCTTC